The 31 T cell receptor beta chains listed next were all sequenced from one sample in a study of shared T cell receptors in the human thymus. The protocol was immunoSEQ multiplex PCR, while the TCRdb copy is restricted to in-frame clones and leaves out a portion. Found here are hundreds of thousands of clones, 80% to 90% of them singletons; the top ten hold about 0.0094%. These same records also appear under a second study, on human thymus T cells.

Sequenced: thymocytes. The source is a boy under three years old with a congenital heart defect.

CDR3 protein: CASSPLRSRGFYGYTF. In DNA, the CDR3 is TGTGCCAGCTCACCACTCCGGAGCCGAGGCTTCTATGGCTACACCTTC. The rearrangement links TRBV18 to TRBJ1-2; D remains unclear. V was cut by 1 base and J by 4 bases, with 16 bases left in between. The CDR3 has 16 residues. The V gene's germline CDR1 is KGHSH and CDR2 LQKENI.

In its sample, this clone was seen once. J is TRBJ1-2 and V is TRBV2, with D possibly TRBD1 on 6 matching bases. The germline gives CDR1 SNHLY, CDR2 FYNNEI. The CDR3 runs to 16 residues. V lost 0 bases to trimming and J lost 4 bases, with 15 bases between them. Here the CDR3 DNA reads TGTGCCAGCAGTGAAGCGCAACGGACCAGGGGCTATGGCTACACCTTC. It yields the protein CASSEAQRTRGYGYTF. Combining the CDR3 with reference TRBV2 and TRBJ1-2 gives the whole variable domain EPEVTQTPSHQVTQMGQEVILRCVPISNHLYFYWYRQILGQKVEFLVSFYNNEISEKSEIFDDQFSVERPDGSNFTLKIRSTKLEDSAMYFCASSEAQRTRGYGYTFGSGTRLTVV.

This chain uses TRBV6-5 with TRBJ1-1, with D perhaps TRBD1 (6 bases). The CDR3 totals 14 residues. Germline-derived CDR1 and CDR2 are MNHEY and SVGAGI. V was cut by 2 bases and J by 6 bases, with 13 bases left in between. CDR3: CASSYGRGAAEAFF. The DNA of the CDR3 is TGTGCCAGCAGTTACGGCAGGGGTGCGGCTGAAGCTTTCTTT.

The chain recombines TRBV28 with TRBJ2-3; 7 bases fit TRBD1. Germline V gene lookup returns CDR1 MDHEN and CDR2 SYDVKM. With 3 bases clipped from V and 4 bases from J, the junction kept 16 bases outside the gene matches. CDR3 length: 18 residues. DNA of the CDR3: TGTGCCAGCAGTTTTCCCCATTTCCTAGACAGGGTGGCAGATACGCAGTATTTT. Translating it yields CASSFPHFLDRVADTQYF.

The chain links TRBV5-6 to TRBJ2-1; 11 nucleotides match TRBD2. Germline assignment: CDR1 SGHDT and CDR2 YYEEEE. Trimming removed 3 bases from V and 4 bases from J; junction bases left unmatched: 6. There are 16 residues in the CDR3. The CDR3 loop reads CASSCTPSGRYNEQFF. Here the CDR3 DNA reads TGTGCCAGCAGCTGCACCCCTAGCGGGAGGTACAATGAGCAGTTCTTC.

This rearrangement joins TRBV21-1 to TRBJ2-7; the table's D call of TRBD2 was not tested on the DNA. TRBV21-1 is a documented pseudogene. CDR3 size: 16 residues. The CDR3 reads CASSACGLAGGQEQYF. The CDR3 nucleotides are TGTGCCAGCAGCGCCTGCGGACTAGCGGGGGGACAAGAGCAGTACTTC.

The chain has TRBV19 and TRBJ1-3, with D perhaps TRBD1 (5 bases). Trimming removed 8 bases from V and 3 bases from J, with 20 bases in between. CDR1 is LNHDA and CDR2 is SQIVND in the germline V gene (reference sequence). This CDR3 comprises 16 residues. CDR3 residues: CASSQTGTQGGNTIYF. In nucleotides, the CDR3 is TGTGCCAGTTCCCAAACCGGGACTCAGGGTGGAAACACCATATATTTT. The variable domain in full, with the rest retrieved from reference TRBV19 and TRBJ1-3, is DGGITQSPKYLFRKEGQNVTLSCEQNLNHDAMYWYRQDPGQGLRLIYYSQIVNDFQKGDIAEGYSVSREKKESFPLTVTSAQKNPTAFYLCASSQTGTQGGNTIYFGEGSWLTVV.

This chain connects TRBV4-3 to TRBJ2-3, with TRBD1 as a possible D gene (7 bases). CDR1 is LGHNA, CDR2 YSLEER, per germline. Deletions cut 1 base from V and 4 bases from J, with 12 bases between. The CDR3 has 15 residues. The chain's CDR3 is CASSQGRGRSDTQYF. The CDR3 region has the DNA TGCGCCAGCAGCCAAGGGAGGGGGCGGTCAGATACGCAGTATTTT.

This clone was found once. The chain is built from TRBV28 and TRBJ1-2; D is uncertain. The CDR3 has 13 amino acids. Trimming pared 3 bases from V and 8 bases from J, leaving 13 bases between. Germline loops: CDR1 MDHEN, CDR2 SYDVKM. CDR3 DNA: TGTGCCAGCAGTTTTGAGACCTCAGGAGGCTACACCTTC. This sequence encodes CASSFETSGGYTF.

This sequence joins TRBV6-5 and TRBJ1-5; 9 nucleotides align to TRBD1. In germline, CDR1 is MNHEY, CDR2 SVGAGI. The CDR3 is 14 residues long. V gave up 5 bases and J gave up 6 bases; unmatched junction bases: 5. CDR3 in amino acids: CASSPGQGRQPQHF. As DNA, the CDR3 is TGTGCCAGCAGTCCGGGACAGGGACGTCAGCCCCAGCATTTT.

CDR3 amino acids: CASSYKTGWKEKLFF. CDR3 nucleotides: TGTGCCAGCAGCTACAAGACAGGGTGGAAAGAAAAACTGTTTTTT. The rearrangement uses TRBV5-5 and TRBJ1-4; 7 bases line up with TRBD1. This CDR3 contains 15 residues. V shed 3 bases and J 8 bases; nucleotides not matched to a gene: 10. Germline values: CDR1 SGHKS, CDR2 YYEKEE (reference sequence).

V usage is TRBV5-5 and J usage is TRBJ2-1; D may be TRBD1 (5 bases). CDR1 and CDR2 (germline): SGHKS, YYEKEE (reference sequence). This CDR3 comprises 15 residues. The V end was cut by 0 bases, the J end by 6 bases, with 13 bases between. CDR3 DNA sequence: TGTGCCAGCAGCTTGGCAGGGTACGAAGGCAATGAGCAGTTCTTC. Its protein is CASSLAGYEGNEQFF.

DNA for the CDR3: TGTGCGCGGGAGGAAAGAGGTCGCAATGAGCAGTTCTTC. It yields the protein CAREERGRNEQFF. The chain joins TRBV27 to TRBJ2-1; 8 bases agree with TRBD2. Germline loops: CDR1 MNHEY, CDR2 SMNVEV (reference sequence). This CDR3 is 13 amino acids long.

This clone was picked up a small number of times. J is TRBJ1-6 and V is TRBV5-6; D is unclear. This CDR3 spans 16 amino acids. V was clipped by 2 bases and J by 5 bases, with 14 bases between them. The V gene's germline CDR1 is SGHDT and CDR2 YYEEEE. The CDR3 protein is CASSFDHRQDNSPLHF. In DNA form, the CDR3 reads TGTGCCAGCAGCTTCGATCATCGGCAGGATAATTCACCCCTCCACTTT.

The CDR3 protein is CASSTSGNTIYF. The CDR3 nucleotides read TGTGCCAGTAGCACATCTGGAAACACCATATATTTT. The J gene is TRBJ1-3, the V gene TRBV19; D unresolved. Germline-derived CDR1 and CDR2 are LNHDA and SQIVND (reference sequence). The CDR3 sequence is 12 residues long. V was clipped by 6 bases and J by 1 base, with 4 bases between them.

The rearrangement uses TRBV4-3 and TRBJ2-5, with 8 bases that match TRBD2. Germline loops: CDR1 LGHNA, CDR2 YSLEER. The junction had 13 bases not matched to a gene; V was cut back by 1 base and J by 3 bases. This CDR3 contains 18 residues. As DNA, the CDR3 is TGCGCCAGCAGCCAAGGGCCCCGGCGCGGGGGGCCCGAAGAGACCCAGTACTTC. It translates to CASSQGPRRGGPEETQYF.

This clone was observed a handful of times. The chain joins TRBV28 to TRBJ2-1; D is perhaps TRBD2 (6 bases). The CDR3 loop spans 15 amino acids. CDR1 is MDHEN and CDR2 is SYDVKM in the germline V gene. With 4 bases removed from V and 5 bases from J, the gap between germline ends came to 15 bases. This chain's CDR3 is CASSSLRDSNNEQFF. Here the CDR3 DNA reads TGTGCCAGCAGTTCGCTACGGGACTCTAACAATGAGCAGTTCTTC. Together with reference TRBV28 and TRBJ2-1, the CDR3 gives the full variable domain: DVKVTQSSRYLVKRTGEKVFLECVQDMDHENMFWYRQDPGLGLRLIYFSYDVKMKEKGDIPEGYSVSREKKERFSLILESASTNQTSMYLCASSSLRDSNNEQFFGPGTRLTVL.

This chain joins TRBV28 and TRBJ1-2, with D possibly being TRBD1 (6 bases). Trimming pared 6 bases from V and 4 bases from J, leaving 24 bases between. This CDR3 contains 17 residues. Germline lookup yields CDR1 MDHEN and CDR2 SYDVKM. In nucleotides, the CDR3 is TGTGCCAGCAGATCCGTCCCCCGCGGACAGCTCGCCTATGGCTACACCTTC. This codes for CASRSVPRGQLAYGYTF.

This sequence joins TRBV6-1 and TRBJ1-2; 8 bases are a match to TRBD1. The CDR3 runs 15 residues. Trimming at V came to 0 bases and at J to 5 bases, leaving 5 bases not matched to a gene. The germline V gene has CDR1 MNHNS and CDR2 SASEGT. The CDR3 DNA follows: TGTGCCAGCAGTGAAGCGCGACAGGGGACTTATGGCTACACCTTC. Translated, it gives CASSEARQGTYGYTF.

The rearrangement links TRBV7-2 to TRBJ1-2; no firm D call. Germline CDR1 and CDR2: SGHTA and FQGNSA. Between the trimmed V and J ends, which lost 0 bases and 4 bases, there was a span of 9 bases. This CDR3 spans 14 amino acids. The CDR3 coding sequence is TGTGCCAGCAGCTTAGCCGGGGAGGGCTATGGCTACACCTTC. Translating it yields CASSLAGEGYGYTF. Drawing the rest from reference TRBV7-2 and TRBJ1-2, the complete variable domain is GAGVSQSPSNKVTEKGKDVELRCDPISGHTALYWYRQSLGQGLEFLIYFQGNSAPDKSGLPSDRFSAERTGGSVSTLTIQRTQQEDSAVYLCASSLAGEGYGYTFGSGTRLTVV.

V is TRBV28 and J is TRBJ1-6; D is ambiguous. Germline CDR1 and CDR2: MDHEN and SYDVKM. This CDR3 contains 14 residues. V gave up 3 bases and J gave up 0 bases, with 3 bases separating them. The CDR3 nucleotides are TGTGCCAGCAGTTTGAGCTCCTATAATTCACCCCTCCACTTT. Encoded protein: CASSLSSYNSPLHF.

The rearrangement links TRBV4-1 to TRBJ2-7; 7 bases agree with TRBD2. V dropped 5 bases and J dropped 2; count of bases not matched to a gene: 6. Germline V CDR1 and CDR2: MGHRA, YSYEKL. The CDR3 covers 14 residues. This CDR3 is CASSAREDTYEQYF. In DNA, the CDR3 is TGCGCCAGCAGCGCCCGGGAGGACACCTACGAGCAGTACTTC.

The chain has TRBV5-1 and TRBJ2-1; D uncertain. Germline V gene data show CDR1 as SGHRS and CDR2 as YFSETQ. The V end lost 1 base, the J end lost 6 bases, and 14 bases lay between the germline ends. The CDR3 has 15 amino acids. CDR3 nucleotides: TGCGCCAGCAGCTTGCTTAGAACCGACTTCAATGAGCAGTTCTTC. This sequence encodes CASSLLRTDFNEQFF.

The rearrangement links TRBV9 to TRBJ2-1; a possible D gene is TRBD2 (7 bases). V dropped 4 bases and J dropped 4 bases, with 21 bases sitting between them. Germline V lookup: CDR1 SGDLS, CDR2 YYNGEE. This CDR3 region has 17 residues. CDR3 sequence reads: CASSREAGAPRYNEQFF. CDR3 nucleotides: TGTGCCAGCAGCAGAGAGGCGGGGGCCCCAAGGTACAATGAGCAGTTCTTC.

CDR3 nucleotide sequence: TGTGCCAGCAGGAAGATAGGGACAGCCCCCTACGAGCAGTACTTC. Amino acids: CASRKIGTAPYEQYF. The chain employs TRBV6-1 and TRBJ2-7, with TRBD1 identical over 7 bases. The germline V gene encodes CDR1 MNHNS and CDR2 SASEGT. The CDR3 runs 15 residues. Trimming at V came to 6 bases and at J to 2 bases, leaving 10 bases not matched to a gene.

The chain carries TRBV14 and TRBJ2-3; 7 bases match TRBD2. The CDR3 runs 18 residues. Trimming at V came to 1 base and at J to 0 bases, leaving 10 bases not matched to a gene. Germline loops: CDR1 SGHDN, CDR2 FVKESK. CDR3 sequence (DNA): TGTGCCAGCAGCCAAGGACTAGGGACTATCTATAGCACAGATACGCAGTATTTT. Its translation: CASSQGLGTIYSTDTQYF.

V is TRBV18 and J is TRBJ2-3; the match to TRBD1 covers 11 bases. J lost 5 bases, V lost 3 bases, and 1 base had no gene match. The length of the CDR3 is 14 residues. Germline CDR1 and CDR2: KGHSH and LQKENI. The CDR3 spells CASSPGQGGDTQYF. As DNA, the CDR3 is TGTGCCAGCTCACCGGGACAGGGGGGAGATACGCAGTATTTT.

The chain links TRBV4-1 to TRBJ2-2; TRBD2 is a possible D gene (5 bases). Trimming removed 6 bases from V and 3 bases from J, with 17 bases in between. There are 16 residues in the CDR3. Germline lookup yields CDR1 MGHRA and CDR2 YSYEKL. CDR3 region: CASRVAEDGHTGELFF. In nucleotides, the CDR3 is TGCGCCAGCAGGGTGGCGGAGGATGGGCACACCGGGGAGCTGTTTTTT.

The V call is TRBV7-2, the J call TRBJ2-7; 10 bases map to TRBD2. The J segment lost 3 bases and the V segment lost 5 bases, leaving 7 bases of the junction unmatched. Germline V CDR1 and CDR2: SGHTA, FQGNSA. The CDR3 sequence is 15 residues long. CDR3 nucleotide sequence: TGTGCCAGCAGCCCCTCGACTAGCGGGTTCTACGAGCAGTACTTC. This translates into CASSPSTSGFYEQYF.

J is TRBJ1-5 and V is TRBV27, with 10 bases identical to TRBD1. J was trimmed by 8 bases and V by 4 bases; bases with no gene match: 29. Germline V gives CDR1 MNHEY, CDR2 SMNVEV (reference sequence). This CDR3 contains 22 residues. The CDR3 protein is CASSYTHPGDRGPPPGFKPQHF. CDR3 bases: TGTGCCAGCAGTTATACTCACCCCGGGGACAGGGGCCCCCCACCAGGGTTTAAGCCCCAGCATTTT.

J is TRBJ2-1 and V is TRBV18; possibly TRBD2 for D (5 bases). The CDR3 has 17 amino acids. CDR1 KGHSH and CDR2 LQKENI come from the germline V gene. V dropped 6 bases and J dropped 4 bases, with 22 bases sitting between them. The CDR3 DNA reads TGTGCCAGCTCGCCCCGTGCTAGCCGAAGCCGTTACAATGAGCAGTTCTTC. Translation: CASSPRASRSRYNEQFF.